The 26 T cell receptor beta chains reported below all come from one sample, sequenced in a study of graft-versus-host responses after intestinal transplantation. Here immunoSEQ multiplex PCR was the method, and the copy in TCRdb shows in-frame clones only, minus some. The table lists 15,000 to 19,000 clones, 33% of them singletons. The sequenced sample was alloreactive CD4+ T cells from a mixed lymphocyte reaction culture, obtained before intestinal transplant. Sample subset: CFSE-low proliferating T cells sorted from roughly six-day pre-transplant mixed lymphocyte reaction (GvH or HvG direction). All receptors derive from a human patient who received an intestinal transplant.

The genes are TRBV29-1 and TRBJ1-1; perhaps TRBD1 as D (5 bases). Germline V CDR1 and CDR2: SQVTM, ANQGSEA. The V end lost 7 bases, the J end lost 4 bases, and 19 bases lay between the germline ends. CDR3 length: 14 amino acids. In DNA, the CDR3 is TGCAGCGCCGAGAGGGGCGTGGGCGGCACTGAAGCTTTCTTT. Encoded protein: CSAERGVGGTEAFF.

In its sample, this clone was seen a few times. The chain uses TRBV5-4 and TRBJ2-7; 9 bases agree with TRBD2. The germline CDR1 and CDR2 sequences are SGHNT and YYREEE (reference sequence). This CDR3 comprises 13 residues. V lost 6 bases to trimming and J lost 7 bases; unmatched junction nucleotides: 8. The CDR3 sequence is CASTQGLAGEQYF. CDR3 sequence (DNA): TGTGCCAGCACCCAGGGGCTAGCGGGGGAGCAGTACTTC. Using reference TRBV5-4 and TRBJ2-7 for the parts outside the CDR3, the full variable domain is ETGVTQSPTHLIKTRGQQVTLRCSSQSGHNTVSWYQQALGQGPQFIFQYYREEENGRGNFPPRFSGLQFPNYSSELNVNALELDDSALYLCASTQGLAGEQYFGPGTRLTVT.

There are a few counts of this clone. The chain uses TRBV28 and TRBJ2-7, with a weak D call TRBD2 (6 bases). The germline V gene encodes CDR1 MDHEN and CDR2 SYDVKM. The V gene lost 8 bases and the J gene lost 2 bases, with 13 bases spanning the gap. The CDR3 consists of 13 residues. CDR3 sequence reads: CASGAPGAYEQYF. In DNA form, the CDR3 reads TGTGCCAGCGGGGCCCCGGGGGCCTACGAGCAGTACTTC.

This chain uses TRBV6-1 with TRBJ2-2; D not resolved. Germline V gives CDR1 MNHNS, CDR2 SASEGT. Trimming pared 3 bases from V and 2 bases from J, leaving 1 base between. This CDR3 has 12 amino acids. CDR3 loop: CASSDNTGELFF. In nucleotides, the CDR3 is TGTGCCAGCAGTGACAACACCGGGGAGCTGTTTTTT.

This clone was counted between two and nine times. This chain links TRBV7-3 with TRBJ2-1; D not resolved. The CDR3 covers 15 residues. CDR1 is SGHTA, CDR2 FQGTGA, per germline. V was shortened by 3 bases and J by 4 bases, with 13 bases between the two germline ends. The CDR3 sequence is CASSFTAVTYNEQFF. For the CDR3, the DNA is TGTGCCAGCAGCTTTACCGCGGTAACGTACAATGAGCAGTTCTTC. The entire variable domain, with the rest obtained from reference TRBV7-3 and TRBJ2-1, is as follows: GAGVSQTPSNKVTEKGKYVELRCDPISGHTALYWYRQSLGQGPEFLIYFQGTGAADDSGLPNDRFFAVRPEGSVSTLKIQRTERGDSAVYLCASSFTAVTYNEQFFGPGTRLTVL.

The gene calls are TRBV27 and TRBJ1-5; D is perhaps TRBD1 (5 bases). V lost 5 bases, J lost 8 bases, and 22 bases lay in between. Germline-derived CDR1 and CDR2 are MNHEY and SMNVEV (reference sequence). The length of the CDR3 is 16 residues. The CDR3 nucleotides read TGTGCCAGCAGTCCCGGGGCAGACGTTGGGATCAAGCCCCAGCATTTT. Its translation: CASSPGADVGIKPQHF.

The rearrangement links TRBV18 to TRBJ1-4; 11 nucleotides match TRBD1. Germline V CDR1 and CDR2: KGHSH, LQKENI. Trimming cost V 3 bases and J 7 bases; bases outside gene matches: 4. The CDR3 runs to 15 residues. CDR3 coding DNA: TGTGCCAGCTCACCCAGGACAGGGGGCGTTGAAAAACTGTTTTTT. Translation: CASSPRTGGVEKLFF.

V and J are TRBV6-1 and TRBJ2-5; the match to TRBD1 covers 9 bases. V shed 8 bases and J 3 bases; nucleotides not matched to a gene: 7. This CDR3 is 14 amino acids long. The germline gives CDR1 MNHNS, CDR2 SASEGT. CDR3 region: CASDRDRAEETQYF. CDR3 coding DNA: TGTGCCAGCGACAGGGACAGGGCGGAAGAGACCCAGTACTTC.

This clone was observed a few times. The chain has TRBV6-5 and TRBJ1-5; possible D gene TRBD1, 5 bases. Trimming stripped 5 bases from V and 6 bases from J, with 14 bases between. The CDR3 loop spans 14 amino acids. Germline V gene lookup returns CDR1 MNHEY and CDR2 SVGAGI. The CDR3 coding sequence is TGTGCCAGCAGTGAATCAGGGAGGCGTCAGCCCCAGCATTTT. This gives the protein CASSESGRRQPQHF.

The chain is built from TRBV5-8 and TRBJ1-1, with 10 bases matching TRBD1. The V segment lost 4 bases and the J segment 3 bases; nucleotides outside the gene matches: 3. Germline V gene data show CDR1 as SGHTS and CDR2 as YDEGEE. The CDR3 length is 14 residues. In DNA, the CDR3 is TGTGCCAGCAGCGGGACAGGGGTCCACACTGAAGCTTTCTTT. Amino acid sequence: CASSGTGVHTEAFF.

This rearrangement joins TRBV13 to TRBJ2-1; D assignment may be TRBD1 or TRBD2 (5 bases each). Trimming removed 5 bases at V and 3 bases at J, with 11 bases between. CDR3 size: 14 residues. In germline, CDR1 is PRHDT, CDR2 FYEKMQ (reference sequence). For the CDR3, the DNA is TGTGCCAGCAGCGGAGGAAGGGGCTACAATGAGCAGTTCTTC. It translates to CASSGGRGYNEQFF.

This chain uses TRBV29-1 with TRBJ1-1, with a tentative D call TRBD1 (6 bases). CDR3 size: 12 residues. The germline CDR1 and CDR2 sequences are SQVTM and ANQGSEA. Trimming removed 3 bases at V and 5 bases at J, with 10 bases between. DNA for the CDR3: TGCAGCGTTGAGGGGGCATGGACTGAAGCTTTCTTT. This gives the protein CSVEGAWTEAFF. The complete variable domain, with remaining parts taken from reference TRBV29-1 and TRBJ1-1, reads SAVISQKPSRDICQRGTSLTIQCQVDSQVTMMFWYRQQPGQSLTLIATANQGSEATYESGFVIDKFPISRPNLTFSTLTVSNMSPEDSSIYLCSVEGAWTEAFFGQGTRLTVV.

The CDR3 spells CASSSDTEAFF. DNA of the CDR3: TGTGCCAGCAGTTCGGACACTGAAGCTTTCTTT. The rearrangement links TRBV6-9 to TRBJ1-1; D is undetermined. CDR3 size: 11 residues. Germline values: CDR1 MNHGY, CDR2 SVAAGI. Trimming cost V 4 bases and J 3 bases, with 3 bases left between them.

By proportion, this clone is medium-sized. V gene TRBV5-1 combines with J gene TRBJ2-1; the match to TRBD1 covers 7 bases. Germline V gene data show CDR1 as SGHRS and CDR2 as YFSETQ. The V and J ends lost 2 bases and 2 bases, in that order; junction bases with no gene match: 4. The CDR3 has 15 residues. The CDR3: CASSFLDRTYNEQFF. The CDR3 DNA is TGCGCCAGCAGCTTCTTGGACAGGACCTACAATGAGCAGTTCTTC. The entire variable domain, with the rest obtained from reference TRBV5-1 and TRBJ2-1, is as follows: KAGVTQTPRYLIKTRGQQVTLSCSPISGHRSVSWYQQTPGQGLQFLFEYFSETQRNKGNFPGRFSGRQFSNSRSEMNVSTLELGDSALYLCASSFLDRTYNEQFFGPGTRLTVL.

This clone was picked up a small number of times. The chain couples TRBV15 to TRBJ2-5; tentatively, D is TRBD1 or TRBD2 (5 bases each). The CDR3 is 14 residues long. V was trimmed by 0 bases and J by 1 base, leaving 6 bases between them. Looked up from germline, CDR1 is LNHNV and CDR2 is YYDKDF (reference sequence). This CDR3 is CATSRDGGQETQYF. The CDR3 DNA reads as TGTGCCACCAGCAGAGATGGGGGCCAAGAGACCCAGTACTTC.

The V and J genes are TRBV6-6 and TRBJ2-3; tentatively, D is TRBD2 (5 bases). CDR3 length: 14 residues. Per germline, CDR1 MNHNY and CDR2 SVGAGI (reference sequence). V was pared by 0 bases and J by 5 bases, with 9 bases between. The CDR3 DNA is TGTGCCAGCAGTTACTCGATCCGGGGAGATACGCAGTATTTT. This codes for CASSYSIRGDTQYF.

About this clone: A much larger clone is a single base away; this may be a read error. Other DNA sequences in the same sample also yield this CDR3. This chain joins TRBV5-1 and TRBJ2-5; either TRBD1 or TRBD2 may fit D (5 bases each). CDR3 length: 16 amino acids. V dropped 4 bases and J dropped 4 bases, with 20 bases sitting between them. CDR1 is SGHRS, CDR2 YFSETQ, per germline. CDR3 sequence reads: CASSTTNRGAGETQYF. DNA for the CDR3: TGCGCCAGCAGCACAACGAACCGGGGCGCAGGAGAGACCCAGTACTTC. Full variable domain (rest looked up from reference TRBV5-1 and TRBJ2-5): KAGVTQTPRYLIKTRGQQVTLSCSPISGHRSVSWYQQTPGQGLQFLFEYFSETQRNKGNFPGRFSGRQFSNSRSEMNVSTLELGDSALYLCASSTTNRGAGETQYFGPGTRLLVL.

V usage is TRBV6-1 and J usage is TRBJ2-7; TRBD2 aligns across 13 bases. Germline-derived CDR1 and CDR2 are MNHNS and SASEGT. Trimming took 6 bases from V and 2 from J; bases not matched to a gene: 4. CDR3 size: 15 residues. The CDR3 spells CASRTTSGGTYEQYF. The DNA for the CDR3 is TGTGCCAGCAGAACGACTAGCGGGGGGACCTACGAGCAGTACTTC.

A few counts support this clone. V is TRBV4-2 and J is TRBJ1-2, with a weak D call TRBD1 (5 bases). The CDR3 is 15 amino acids. V gave up 0 bases and J gave up 5 bases, with 13 bases separating them. Per germline, CDR1 LGHNA and CDR2 YNFKEQ. CDR3 amino acids: CASSQDIQGTYGYTF. CDR3 bases: TGTGCCAGCAGCCAAGATATCCAGGGCACATATGGCTACACCTTC.

As for this clone: The junction departs from germline at one end; a sequencing error may be responsible. The chain links TRBV10-3 to TRBJ2-3, with D tentatively TRBD1 (6 bases). The CDR3 has 14 amino acids. Germline assignment: CDR1 ENHRY and CDR2 SYGVKD. CDR3 coding DNA: TGTGCCATCAGGGAGTACACAGGGACAGATACGCAGTATTTT. As protein: CAIREYTGTDTQYF.

The rearrangement uses TRBV12-5 and TRBJ2-3; D is tentatively TRBD1 or TRBD2 (6 bases each). Trimming removed 0 bases at V and 6 bases at J, with 13 bases between. Germline V gives CDR1 LGHNT, CDR2 FRNRAP. The CDR3 totals 15 residues. DNA of the CDR3: TGTGCTAGTGGTTTGGTAGGGCAGGGGACTGATACGCAGTATTTT. It yields the protein CASGLVGQGTDTQYF.

The chain combines TRBV6-6 with TRBJ2-7; tentatively, D is TRBD1 or TRBD2 (5 bases each). The length of the CDR3 is 13 residues. The germline gives CDR1 MNHNY, CDR2 SVGAGI (reference sequence). Trimming removed 6 bases from V and 4 bases from J, with 13 bases in between. CDR3 loop: CASRRGVSYEQYF. For the CDR3, the DNA is TGTGCCAGCAGAAGGGGAGTATCGTACGAGCAGTACTTC.

The rearrangement joins TRBV11-2 to TRBJ1-6; perhaps TRBD1 as D (6 bases). The V gene lost 4 bases and the J gene lost 9 bases, with 13 bases spanning the gap. The CDR3 sequence is 14 residues long. CDR1 and CDR2 (germline): SGHAT, FQNNGV. CDR3 amino acids: CASSSSGEASPLHF. CDR3 bases: TGTGCCAGCAGCTCATCAGGGGAAGCTTCACCCCTCCACTTT.

This clone showed up just a few times. The chain couples TRBV6-6 to TRBJ2-1; TRBD2 aligns across 7 bases. Germline CDR1 is MNHNY and CDR2 is SVGAGI (reference sequence). The CDR3 length is 15 residues. J gave up 3 bases and V 7 bases, and 9 bases lay outside the gene matches. The CDR3 DNA reads TGTGCCAGCACCCGGTCGCTAGCGGACTACAATGAGCAGTTCTTC. It codes for CASTRSLADYNEQFF.

This chain connects TRBV27 to TRBJ2-5; the D gene could be TRBD1 or TRBD2 (6 bases each). Germline CDR1 MNHEY, CDR2 SMNVEV (reference sequence). The V and J ends lost 6 bases and 2 bases respectively, with 10 bases between them. The CDR3 runs to 13 residues. CDR3 protein: CASSRGQQETQYF. In DNA, the CDR3 is TGTGCCAGCAGCCGGGGGCAGCAAGAGACCCAGTACTTC.

This clone was counted a few times. The rearrangement links TRBV7-9 to TRBJ2-2, with 8 bases aligning to TRBD2. The CDR3 totals 15 residues. Unmatched junction bases numbered 3, after V lost 1 base and J lost 5 bases. Germline V gene sequence: CDR1 SEHNR, CDR2 FQNEAQ (reference sequence). CDR3 residues: CASSLVAGGTGELFF. The CDR3 coding sequence is TGTGCCAGCAGCTTAGTTGCGGGGGGAACCGGGGAGCTGTTTTTT.